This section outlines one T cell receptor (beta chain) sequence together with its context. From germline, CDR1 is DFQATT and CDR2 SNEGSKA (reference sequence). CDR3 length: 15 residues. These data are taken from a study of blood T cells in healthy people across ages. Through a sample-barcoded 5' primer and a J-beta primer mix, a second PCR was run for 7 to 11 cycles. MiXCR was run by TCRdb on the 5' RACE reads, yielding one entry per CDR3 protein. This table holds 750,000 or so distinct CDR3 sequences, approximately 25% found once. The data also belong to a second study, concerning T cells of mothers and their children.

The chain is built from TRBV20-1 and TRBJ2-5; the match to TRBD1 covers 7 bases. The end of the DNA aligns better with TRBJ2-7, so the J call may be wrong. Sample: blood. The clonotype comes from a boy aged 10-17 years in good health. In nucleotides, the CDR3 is TGCAGTGCTAGATCACCCCGGGACAGTATTTACGAGCAGTACTTC. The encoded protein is CSARSPRDSIYEQYF.